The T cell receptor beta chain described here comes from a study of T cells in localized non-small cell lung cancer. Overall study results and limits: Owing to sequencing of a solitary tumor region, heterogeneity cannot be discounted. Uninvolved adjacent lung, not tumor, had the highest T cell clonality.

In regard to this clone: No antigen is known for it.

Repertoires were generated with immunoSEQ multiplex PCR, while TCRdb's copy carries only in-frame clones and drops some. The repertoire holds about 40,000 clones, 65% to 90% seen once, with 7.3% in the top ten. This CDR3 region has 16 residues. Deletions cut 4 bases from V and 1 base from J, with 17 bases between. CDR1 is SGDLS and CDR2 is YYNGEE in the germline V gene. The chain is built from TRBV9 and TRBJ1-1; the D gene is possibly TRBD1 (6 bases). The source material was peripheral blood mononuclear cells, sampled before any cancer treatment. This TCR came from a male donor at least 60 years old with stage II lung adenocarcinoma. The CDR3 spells CASSPEVAGANTEAFF. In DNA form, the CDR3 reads TGTGCCAGCAGCCCAGAGGTCGCAGGGGCGAACACTGAAGCTTTCTTT.